The T cell receptor (beta chain) described here comes from a study of T cells after posttransplantation cyclophosphamide. Sequenced by immunoSEQ multiplex PCR; TCRdb stores in-frame clones only, minus some. The sample gives about 33,000 clones, none seen only once, and the top ten clones hold roughly 1.2%. This clone has ten or more counts. The sample was PBMCs. This TCR was recovered from a girl aged 10 to 17 in good health, CMV-negative, and a related stem cell transplant donor.

CDR3 in amino acids: CASGLIAGELFF. CDR3 DNA sequence: TGTGCCAGCGGACTAATCGCCGGGGAGCTGTTTTTT. The V call is TRBV27, the J call TRBJ2-2; the D gene is possibly TRBD2 (6 bases). The CDR3 sequence is 12 residues long. Germline lookup yields CDR1 MNHEY and CDR2 SMNVEV (reference sequence). V was shortened by 8 bases and J by 6 bases, with 10 bases between the two germline ends.